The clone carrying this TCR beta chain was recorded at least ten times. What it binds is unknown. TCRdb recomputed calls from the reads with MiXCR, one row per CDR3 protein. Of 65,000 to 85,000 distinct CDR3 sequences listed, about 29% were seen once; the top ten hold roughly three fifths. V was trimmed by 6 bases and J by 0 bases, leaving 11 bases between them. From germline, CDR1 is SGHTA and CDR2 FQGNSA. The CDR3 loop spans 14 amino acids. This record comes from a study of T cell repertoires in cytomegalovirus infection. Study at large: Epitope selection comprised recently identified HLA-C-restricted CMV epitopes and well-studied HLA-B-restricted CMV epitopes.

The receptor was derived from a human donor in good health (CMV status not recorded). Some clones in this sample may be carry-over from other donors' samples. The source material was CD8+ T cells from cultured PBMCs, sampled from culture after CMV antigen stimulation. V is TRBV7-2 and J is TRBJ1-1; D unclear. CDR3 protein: CASRLNALNTEAFF. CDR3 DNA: TGTGCCAGCAGGCTTAATGCCCTGAACACTGAAGCTTTCTTT. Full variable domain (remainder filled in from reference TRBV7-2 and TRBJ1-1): GAGVSQSPSNKVTEKGKDVELRCDPISGHTALYWYRQSLGQGLEFLIYFQGNSAPDKSGLPSDRFSAERTGGSVSTLTIQRTQQEDSAVYLCASRLNALNTEAFFGQGTRLTVV.